Presented here are 19 T cell receptor beta chains from one specimen sequenced in a study of blood T cells in healthy people across ages. Sample-barcoded 5' priming and a J-beta primer mix drove a second PCR of 7 to 11 cycles. TCRdb re-derived calls from the 5' RACE reads in MiXCR, one entry per CDR3 protein. This sample has about 800,000 distinct CDR3 sequences, with 55% to 70% found just once. The sequencing input was blood. These receptors originate from a young man in good health.

The rearrangement uses TRBV3-1 and TRBJ2-7; TRBD1 matches 7 bases. The germline V gene encodes CDR1 LGHDT and CDR2 YNNKEL (reference sequence). This CDR3 comprises 15 residues. The V segment lost 0 bases and the J segment 7 bases; nucleotides outside the gene matches: 9. The CDR3 region has the DNA TGTGCCAGCAGCCAAGACTCGACAGGGACCAATGAGCAGTACTTC. As protein: CASSQDSTGTNEQYF.

The chain couples TRBV15 to TRBJ2-2; D not certain. Trimming removed 1 base from V and 1 base from J, with 10 bases in between. The CDR3 spans 16 residues. CDR1 is LNHNV and CDR2 is YYDKDF in the germline V gene (reference sequence). The CDR3 DNA sequence: TGTGCCACCAGCAGAGCTGATAAGGGGAACACCGGGGAGCTGTTTTTT. Amino acid sequence: CATSRADKGNTGELFF.

This clonotype has more than one count but fewer than ten. The rearrangement joins TRBV4-3 to TRBJ2-7; possibly TRBD2 for D (5 bases). V was trimmed by 2 bases and J by 7 bases, leaving 9 bases between them. Germline lookup yields CDR1 LGHNA and CDR2 YSLEER. This CDR3 contains 12 residues. The CDR3 spells CASSQNSGEQYF. The CDR3 region has the DNA TGCGCCAGCAGCCAAAATTCGGGGGAGCAGTACTTC.

The chain combines TRBV7-2 with TRBJ2-5; 8 nucleotides agree with TRBD1. From germline, CDR1 is SGHTA and CDR2 FQGNSA. This CDR3 contains 14 residues. After removal of 1 base from V and 3 bases from J, the junction contained 1 base not matched to a gene. The CDR3 sequence: CASSLVQGEETQYF. The CDR3 DNA is TGTGCCAGCAGCTTAGTACAGGGGGAAGAGACCCAGTACTTC.

The rearrangement uses TRBV13 and TRBJ2-3; 10 bases align to TRBD2. V shed 5 bases and J 3 bases; nucleotides not matched to a gene: 5. The CDR3 contains 15 residues. CDR1 and CDR2 (germline): PRHDT, FYEKMQ (reference sequence). The CDR3 protein is CASSPAGGETDTQYF. CDR3 nucleotides: TGTGCCAGCAGCCCAGCGGGGGGGGAGACAGATACGCAGTATTTT.

The chain has TRBV7-2 and TRBJ2-3; TRBD2 aligns across 7 bases. This CDR3 spans 15 amino acids. Germline V CDR1 and CDR2: SGHTA, FQGNSA. Unmatched junction bases numbered 8, after V lost 6 bases and J lost 2 bases. The CDR3 region has the DNA TGTGCCAGCAGGTCGGGGGGAGGTTCCACAGATACGCAGTATTTT. Translated, it gives CASRSGGGSTDTQYF.

The chain employs TRBV20-1 and TRBJ2-7; 7 bases map to TRBD1. Matching the DNA end better, TRBJ2-5 makes the J call doubtful. This CDR3 spans 12 amino acids. CDR1 is DFQATT, CDR2 SNEGSKA, per germline (reference sequence). The chain's CDR3 is CSAEGQRETQYF. The CDR3 DNA sequence: TGCAGTGCAGAGGGACAGAGAGAGACCCAGTACTTC.

The chain is built from TRBV12-3 or TRBV12-4 and TRBJ1-2, with D hard to call. With 7 bases removed from V and 2 bases from J, the gap between germline ends came to 8 bases. This CDR3 is 12 amino acids long. As DNA, the CDR3 is TGTGCCAGCACGGTAACCAACTATGGCTACACCTTC. Translated: CASTVTNYGYTF.

This chain uses TRBV20-1 with TRBJ1-2; TRBD1 matches at 8 bases. After removal of 6 bases from V and 4 bases from J, the junction contained 10 bases not matched to a gene. The CDR3 consists of 14 residues. Germline CDR1 reads DFQATT; CDR2 reads SNEGSKA (reference sequence). The CDR3 loop reads CSAPHPTGVYGYTF. As DNA, the CDR3 is TGCAGTGCCCCCCACCCGACAGGGGTCTATGGCTACACCTTC.

The chain joins TRBV7-9 to TRBJ2-3; D unresolved. The germline V gene has CDR1 SEHNR and CDR2 FQNEAQ (reference sequence). The CDR3 contains 14 residues. The V end was cut by 11 bases, the J end by 3 bases, with 18 bases between. This CDR3 is CALSVGNRTDTQYF. The CDR3, as DNA: TGTGCCCTCTCGGTAGGGAATCGGACAGATACGCAGTATTTT.

V gene TRBV5-6 combines with J gene TRBJ2-5; TRBD2 aligns across 14 bases. The CDR3 runs to 15 residues. Germline V gene data show CDR1 as SGHDT and CDR2 as YYEEEE. V shed 4 bases, J shed 3 bases, and the junction held 2 bases outside the gene matches. The CDR3 here is CASSTGLAGEETQYF. CDR3 DNA sequence: TGTGCCAGCAGCACGGGACTAGCGGGAGAAGAGACCCAGTACTTC.

This rearrangement joins TRBV7-2 to TRBJ2-1, with 9 bases fitting TRBD1. The CDR3 covers 14 residues. Germline lookup yields CDR1 SGHTA and CDR2 FQGNSA. With 5 bases clipped from V and 9 bases from J, the junction kept 8 bases outside the gene matches. The CDR3 coding sequence is TGTGCCAGCAGCAAGGACAGGGGAGCGGGTGAGCAGTTCTTC. Translated, it gives CASSKDRGAGEQFF. Full variable domain (rest looked up from reference TRBV7-2 and TRBJ2-1): GAGVSQSPSNKVTEKGKDVELRCDPISGHTALYWYRQSLGQGLEFLIYFQGNSAPDKSGLPSDRFSAERTGGSVSTLTIQRTQQEDSAVYLCASSKDRGAGEQFFGPGTRLTVL.

There are a few counts of this clonotype. The CDR3 coding sequence is TGTGCCAGCAGTTTAGATGGCGATAGGGAGAACGAGCAGTACTTC. It is translated as CASSLDGDRENEQYF. This rearrangement joins TRBV6-6 to TRBJ2-7; D perhaps matches TRBD2 (5 bases). CDR3 length: 15 residues. CDR1 is MNHNY, CDR2 SVGAGI, per germline (reference sequence). The germline V and J ends were trimmed by 4 bases and 5 bases, with 18 bases remaining between them.

The rearrangement links TRBV6-2 or TRBV6-3 to TRBJ2-7, with a possible D match to TRBD2 (6 bases). V was clipped by 6 bases and J by 7 bases, with 13 bases between them. The CDR3 runs to 12 residues. In germline, CDR1 is MNHEY, CDR2 SVGEGT. The CDR3: CASRTSAGEQYF. In DNA, the CDR3 is TGTGCCAGCAGGACTAGTGCGGGTGAGCAGTACTTC.

This clonotype was seen more than once but under ten times. J is TRBJ1-2 and V is TRBV7-9, with D uncertain. CDR1 is SEHNR and CDR2 is FQNEAQ in the germline V gene (reference sequence). This CDR3 has 14 residues. Trimming removed 2 bases at V and 4 bases at J, with 11 bases between. CDR3 region: CASSLNTATYGYTF. The CDR3 region has the DNA TGTGCCAGCAGCTTAAATACAGCGACCTATGGCTACACCTTC.

This sequence joins TRBV27 and TRBJ2-7; 10 nucleotides match TRBD2. With 4 bases clipped from V and 7 bases from J, the junction kept 7 bases outside the gene matches. Per the germline V gene, CDR1 is MNHEY and CDR2 is SMNVEV (reference sequence). The CDR3 sequence is 14 residues long. The CDR3 here is CASSWGLAGEEQYF. CDR3 DNA sequence: TGTGCCAGCAGTTGGGGGCTAGCGGGAGAGGAGCAGTACTTC.

This chain uses TRBV15 with TRBJ2-1; 14 bases line up with TRBD2. V was pared by 0 bases and J by 2 bases, with 15 bases of the junction left unmatched. This CDR3 spans 22 amino acids. CDR1 and CDR2 from the germline V gene are LNHNV and YYDKDF (reference sequence). CDR3 DNA: TGTGCCACCAGCAGAGATCTTTGGGCTAGACTAGCGGGAGGGGTTCCCTACAATGAGCAGTTCTTC. Its protein product is CATSRDLWARLAGGVPYNEQFF.

The chain recombines TRBV20-1 with TRBJ2-1; 8 nucleotides agree with TRBD2. Germline-derived CDR1 and CDR2 are DFQATT and SNEGSKA (reference sequence). The CDR3 extends over 15 amino acids. V lost 0 bases and J lost 9; bases outside the gene matches: 10. CDR3 protein: CSARDPGLGLGEQFF. The CDR3 nucleotides are TGCAGTGCTAGAGATCCGGGACTAGGGTTGGGTGAGCAGTTCTTC.

The chain uses TRBV20-1 and TRBJ2-6; D call uncertain. The V and J ends lost 0 bases and 1 base respectively, with 4 bases between them. Germline CDR1 is DFQATT and CDR2 is SNEGSKA (reference sequence). The CDR3 sequence is 14 residues long. The CDR3 protein is CSAREGSGANVLTF. The CDR3, as DNA: TGCAGTGCTAGAGAGGGTTCTGGGGCCAACGTCCTGACTTTC.